A single sample is the source of the 5 T cell receptor beta chains below, sequenced in a study of OX40 agonist ivuxolimab in advanced cancers. The table came from immunoSEQ multiplex PCR; TCRdb's copy has only in-frame clones and leaves some out. Of more than 35,000 clones listed, about 80% are singletons. This sample comprised CD4+ or CD8+ T cells sorted from blood, obtained in a trial of the OX40 agonist ivuxolimab. The source of these receptors is an adult with an advanced solid tumor such as melanoma, head and neck, liver or kidney cancer.

CDR3 sequence reads: CASSREGSRDNSPLHF. CDR3 coding DNA: TGCGCCAGCAGCCGGGAAGGGAGCAGGGATAATTCACCCCTCCACTTT. The V and J genes are TRBV5-1 and TRBJ1-6, with a tentative D call TRBD1 (5 bases). V was clipped by 4 bases and J by 5 bases, with 16 bases between them. CDR1 is SGHRS, CDR2 YFSETQ, per germline. The CDR3 extends over 16 amino acids. The whole variable domain, remainder taken from reference TRBV5-1 and TRBJ1-6, is KAGVTQTPRYLIKTRGQQVTLSCSPISGHRSVSWYQQTPGQGLQFLFEYFSETQRNKGNFPGRFSGRQFSNSRSEMNVSTLELGDSALYLCASSREGSRDNSPLHFGNGTRLTVT.

This chain uses TRBV28 with TRBJ1-3, with D perhaps TRBD1 (6 bases). The CDR3 spans 16 residues. Trimming removed 5 bases at V and 2 bases at J, with 16 bases between. The germline CDR1 and CDR2 sequences are MDHEN and SYDVKM. The CDR3: CASSPRGGSTGNTIYF. CDR3 coding DNA: TGTGCCAGCAGTCCCCGAGGGGGTTCAACTGGAAACACCATATATTTT. Full variable domain (missing parts from reference TRBV28 and TRBJ1-3): DVKVTQSSRYLVKRTGEKVFLECVQDMDHENMFWYRQDPGLGLRLIYFSYDVKMKEKGDIPEGYSVSREKKERFSLILESASTNQTSMYLCASSPRGGSTGNTIYFGEGSWLTVV.

The V gene is TRBV10-3, the J gene TRBJ2-1, with D possibly matching TRBD2 (5 bases). V shed 4 bases and J shed 5 bases, with 9 bases lying between them. Germline V gene lookup returns CDR1 ENHRY and CDR2 SYGVKD. CDR3 size: 13 residues. Written as DNA, the CDR3 is TGTGCCATCAGTGGACGGGGAGACAATGAGCAGTTCTTC. As protein: CAISGRGDNEQFF.

This clone was seen a handful of times. CDR3 in amino acids: CASRRDNQPQHF. CDR3 DNA sequence: TGTGCCAGTCGTCGAGACAATCAGCCCCAGCATTTT. The chain uses TRBV27 and TRBJ1-5; D is ambiguous. CDR1 is MNHEY and CDR2 is SMNVEV in the germline V gene (reference sequence). The CDR3 extends over 12 amino acids. With 9 bases removed from V and 3 bases from J, the gap between germline ends came to 9 bases.

The rearrangement links TRBV28 to TRBJ2-4, with 14 bases aligning to TRBD2. After removal of 5 bases from V and 1 base from J, the junction contained 4 bases not matched to a gene. The CDR3 has 17 amino acids. Germline V gene lookup returns CDR1 MDHEN and CDR2 SYDVKM. The CDR3 reads CASSMTSGGVAKNIQYF. As DNA, the CDR3 is TGTGCCAGCAGTATGACTAGCGGGGGGGTGGCCAAAAACATTCAGTACTTC.